These 3 T cell receptor beta chains originate from one sample sequenced in a study of cytomegalovirus exposure and HLA in healthy donors (dated by TCRdb to the late 2010s). The library was made by the immunoSEQ multiplex PCR assay. For the multiplex PCR, a mixture combining 60 forward primers for TCR Vbeta segments and 13 reverse primers for TCR Jbeta segments was used. As stored in TCRdb, this immuneACCESS dataset retains in-frame rearrangements with V and J assigned. A fraction of the clones does not appear; measured against another copy, unresolved V genes explain less than half of the discrepancy, and the remainder lacks a known reason. In all, the sample holds 150,000 to 200,000 clones, and approximately 80% of those were seen once. More than 0.45% of the sample goes to the ten largest clones. The sequencing input was PBMCs. The receptors originated from a woman aged 50 to 60 in good health and CMV-seronegative.

Concerning this clone itself: At one end the junction does not follow the germline gene, possibly because of a read error. This rearrangement joins TRBV6-1 to TRBJ2-7; a possible D gene is TRBD2 (6 bases). The CDR3 is made up of 13 amino acids. The germline V gene has CDR1 MNHNS and CDR2 SASEGT. This chain's CDR3 is CASSDTPGTHRAF. The CDR3 DNA follows: TGTGCCAGCAGTGATACCCCTGGGACTCACCGGGCTTTC.

The chain is built from TRBV9 and TRBJ2-1, with TRBD1 identical over 7 bases. V lost 3 bases and J lost 7; bases outside the gene matches: 7. The V gene's germline CDR1 is SGDLS and CDR2 YYNGEE. The CDR3 is 14 residues long. CDR3 nucleotide sequence: TGTGCCAGCAGCGCCTATCCGGGACAGAATGAGCAGTTCTTC. It encodes CASSAYPGQNEQFF.

The rearrangement joins TRBV28 to TRBJ1-2; a weak D match, TRBD1 (5 bases). Trimming removed 4 bases at V and 4 bases at J, with 13 bases between. This CDR3 contains 14 residues. Germline V gene lookup returns CDR1 MDHEN and CDR2 SYDVKM. The chain's CDR3 is CASSYGAALYGYTF. CDR3 in DNA: TGTGCCAGCAGTTATGGGGCAGCGCTCTATGGCTACACCTTC.